Listed below are T cell receptor beta chains from one sample, sequenced in a study of T cells in tuberculosis. TCRdb's copy holds only in-frame clones and misses some; the assay was immunoSEQ multiplex PCR. The sample has fewer than 35,000 clones, 86% seen once. This specimen was PBMCs, taken at tuberculosis diagnosis. The receptors here all came from an adult with tuberculosis. Each CDR3 is given with its conserved first and last residue. D genes are given only for firm matches. A clone size is listed for some rows: how often the clone was seen (once, few, many), or a class if it is expanded.

J gene,clone size,D gene,V gene,CDR3 protein,CDR3 DNA
TRBJ2-3,.,TRBD2,TRBV13,CASSSAGTSGGVPDTQYF,TGTGCCAGCAGCTCAGCCGGGACTAGCGGGGGGGTGCCAGATACGCAGTATTTT
TRBJ1-1,.,.,TRBV5-5,CASSVRGGRSTEAFF,TGTGCCAGCAGCGTAAGAGGAGGGAGGAGCACTGAAGCTTTCTTT
TRBJ2-5,.,TRBD2,TRBV27,CASSFTGGLKKYF,TGTGCCAGCAGTTTCACGGGAGGGCTCAAAAAGTACTTC
TRBJ2-1,.,.,TRBV10-3,CAISIRGVGEQFF,TGTGCCATCAGTATCAGGGGAGTGGGAGAGCAGTTCTTC
TRBJ1-3,few,.,TRBV27,CASSLSPLRSAGNTIYF,TGTGCCAGCAGTTTATCCCCCCTCCGGAGCGCTGGAAACACCATATATTTT
TRBJ1-4,once,TRBD1,TRBV5-1,CASSLVGTGFNEKLFF,TGCGCCAGCAGCTTGGTCGGGACAGGTTTTAATGAAAAACTGTTTTTT
TRBJ2-1,.,TRBD2,TRBV6-1,CASSLESSGGQFF,TGTGCCAGCAGTCTAGAGTCTTCGGGAGGGCAGTTCTTC
TRBJ2-3,once,.,TRBV5-6,CASSLRSGTTSTDTQYF,TGTGCCAGCAGCTTGCGGTCAGGTACAACTAGCACAGATACGCAGTATTTT
TRBJ2-1,.,TRBD2,TRBV6-5,CASRTSGNYNEQFF,TGTGCCAGCCGGACTAGCGGGAACTACAATGAGCAGTTCTTC
TRBJ2-1,.,TRBD2,TRBV2,CASSALAGNEQFF,TGTGCCAGCAGTGCGCTAGCGGGCAATGAGCAGTTCTTC